The 24 T cell receptor beta chains below all came from one sample that was sequenced in a study of OX40 agonist ivuxolimab in advanced cancers. Method: immunoSEQ multiplex PCR; TCRdb's copy keeps in-frame clones and lacks some. There are around 110,000 clones in the sample; approximately 90% occur only once, and roughly 1.1% lies in the top ten. This specimen was CD4+ or CD8+ T cells sorted from blood, taken in a trial of the OX40 agonist ivuxolimab. The receptors originated from an adult with an advanced solid tumor such as melanoma, head and neck, liver or kidney cancer.

J is TRBJ1-1 and V is TRBV13, with 8 positions matching TRBD1. Germline lookup yields CDR1 PRHDT and CDR2 FYEKMQ (reference sequence). With 5 bases clipped from V and 0 bases from J, the junction kept 11 bases outside the gene matches. The CDR3 spans 17 residues. The CDR3 loop reads CASSIRPGQGLNTEAFF. CDR3 sequence (DNA): TGTGCCAGCAGCATCCGCCCCGGACAGGGATTGAACACTGAAGCTTTCTTT.

Note on this clone: Its ends do not fully match the called genes, so a read error is possible. The V and J genes are TRBV5-1 and TRBJ1-1; D may be TRBD1 (5 bases). Germline CDR1 is SGHRS and CDR2 is YFSETQ. The CDR3 totals 14 residues. The CDR3 is CASTLGPENTEAFF. For the CDR3, the DNA is TGCGCCAGCACCTTGGGACCGGAAAACACTGAAGCTTTCTTT.

The chain is built from TRBV5-1 and TRBJ2-7, with TRBD2 identical over 9 bases. Trimming removed 2 bases from V and 4 bases from J; junction bases left unmatched: 7. Germline CDR1 reads SGHRS; CDR2 reads YFSETQ. The CDR3 is 15 residues long. The CDR3 nucleotides are TGCGCCAGCAGCTTATCTAGCGGGATCCTTTACGAGCAGTACTTC. It is translated as CASSLSSGILYEQYF.

The V call is TRBV5-6, the J call TRBJ1-2; D call uncertain. The length of the CDR3 is 13 residues. Germline values: CDR1 SGHDT, CDR2 YYEEEE. V was trimmed by 0 bases and J by 5 bases, leaving 8 bases between them. Written as DNA, the CDR3 is TGTGCCAGCAGCTTGGCCCGGGGATATGGCTACACCTTC. This sequence encodes CASSLARGYGYTF.

The V call is TRBV7-2, the J call TRBJ2-1; 8 bases line up with TRBD2. The germline gives CDR1 SGHTA, CDR2 FQGNSA. Trimming removed 4 bases from V and 0 bases from J; junction bases left unmatched: 5. The CDR3 length is 16 residues. CDR3 loop: CASSSRTSPSYNEQFF. The CDR3 bases are TGTGCCAGCAGCTCCCGGACTAGCCCCTCCTACAATGAGCAGTTCTTC.

V and J are TRBV25-1 and TRBJ1-1; no clear D gene. The germline gives CDR1 MGHDK, CDR2 SYGVNS. The CDR3 runs 17 residues. Trimming took off 5 bases at V and 3 bases at J, with 22 bases between the two ends. The CDR3 bases are TGTGCCAGCAGTACCGAGGTTGGGCCTACTAGGGACACTGAAGCTTTCTTT. It specifies CASSTEVGPTRDTEAFF.

This clone was seen once. This chain links TRBV7-3 with TRBJ2-2; 9 bases agree with TRBD2. V shed 5 bases and J 2 bases; nucleotides not matched to a gene: 15. This CDR3 is 19 amino acids long. Germline V lookup: CDR1 SGHTA, CDR2 FQGTGA. As DNA, the CDR3 is TGTGCCAGCAGCCTGCTAGCGGGAACTGGAGGGGCCAACACCGGGGAGCTGTTTTTT. Translating gives CASSLLAGTGGANTGELFF.

The V call is TRBV21-1, the J call TRBJ1-2. TRBV21-1 is a pseudogene. This CDR3 contains 17 residues. The CDR3 region has the DNA TGTGCCAGCAGCAAAATACCATCCGGCCAGAGGAACTATGGCTACACCTTC. Its protein product is CASSKIPSGQRNYGYTF.

The CDR3 DNA reads TGTGCCAGCACCCTAAAGGCGTCCTCCACCATCAAGAGCACTGAAGCTTTCTTT. Translated, it gives CASTLKASSTIKSTEAFF. This sequence joins TRBV21-1 and TRBJ1-1. TRBV21-1 is described as a pseudogene. The CDR3 has 18 residues.

The chain is built from TRBV28 and TRBJ2-1, with 9 bases matching TRBD2. CDR1 and CDR2 (germline): MDHEN, SYDVKM. The CDR3 loop spans 14 amino acids. V was pared by 3 bases and J by 9 bases, with 6 bases of the junction left unmatched. CDR3 DNA: TGTGCCAGCAGTTTGGGACTAGCCCAGGGTGAGCAGTTCTTC. Residues: CASSLGLAQGEQFF.

About this clone: At the DNA level, this CDR3 is encoded by other sequences in the same sample as well. Here the CDR3 DNA reads TGCAGCGTTGCTAGCGGGGCCTACGAGCAGTACTTC. Translation gives CSVASGAYEQYF. This chain uses TRBV29-1 with TRBJ2-7; 9 bases map to TRBD2. With 4 bases clipped from V and 2 bases from J, the junction kept 0 bases outside the gene matches. The CDR3 runs to 12 residues. Germline V gene data show CDR1 as SQVTM and CDR2 as ANQGSEA.

In this sample, this clone turned up a few times. J is TRBJ1-1 and V is TRBV19; D perhaps matches TRBD1 (6 bases). Trimming removed 7 bases from V and 10 bases from J, with 16 bases in between. CDR1 is LNHDA and CDR2 is SQIVND in the germline V gene (reference sequence). The length of the CDR3 is 12 residues. CDR3 DNA: TGTGCCAGTACCACCGGACAGAATGGAGCTTTCTTT. Translated, it gives CASTTGQNGAFF.

The chain is built from TRBV28 and TRBJ1-1; D is uncertain. CDR3 size: 12 residues. Germline loops: CDR1 MDHEN, CDR2 SYDVKM. The V end lost 2 bases, the J end lost 7 bases, and 8 bases lay between the germline ends. CDR3 amino acids: CASSLGRVEAFF. CDR3 nucleotides: TGTGCCAGCAGTTTAGGGCGGGTTGAAGCTTTCTTT.

The chain uses TRBV5-6 and TRBJ2-5, with no clear D. Trimming removed 0 bases at V and 2 bases at J, with 2 bases between. The CDR3 has 12 amino acids. CDR1 is SGHDT and CDR2 is YYEEEE in the germline V gene. CDR3 region: CASSLGQETQYF. DNA of the CDR3: TGTGCCAGCAGCTTGGGGCAAGAGACCCAGTACTTC.

The rearrangement links TRBV7-9 to TRBJ2-3, with D tentatively TRBD2 (6 bases). Between the trimmed V and J ends, which lost 5 bases and 2 bases, there was a span of 11 bases. Germline lookup yields CDR1 SEHNR and CDR2 FQNEAQ (reference sequence). CDR3 length: 14 residues. Written as DNA, the CDR3 is TGTGCCAGCAGCCTTTCGGGGGTCACAGATACGCAGTATTTT. It codes for CASSLSGVTDTQYF.

This chain links TRBV28 with TRBJ2-1; tentatively, D is TRBD1 (6 bases). The V end lost 10 bases, the J end lost 6 bases, and 10 bases lay between the germline ends. The germline CDR1 and CDR2 sequences are MDHEN and SYDVKM. The CDR3 totals 11 residues. This chain's CDR3 is CATLGGNEQFF. The CDR3 DNA sequence: TGTGCCACCCTAGGGGGCAATGAGCAGTTCTTC.

V is TRBV7-2 and J is TRBJ2-3; 10 bases are a match to TRBD2. The CDR3 totals 17 residues. CDR1 and CDR2 from the germline V gene are SGHTA and FQGNSA. Losses at the gene ends were 4 bases for V and 3 bases for J; bases not matched to a gene: 10. CDR3: CASSYGLAGVGTDTQYF. CDR3 in DNA: TGTGCCAGCAGCTATGGGCTAGCGGGAGTTGGGACAGATACGCAGTATTTT.

This chain uses TRBV5-8 with TRBJ1-5; 9 bases match TRBD1. V shed 4 bases and J 1 base; nucleotides not matched to a gene: 6. Germline assignment: CDR1 SGHTS and CDR2 YDEGEE. This CDR3 has 16 amino acids. CDR3 DNA sequence: TGTGCCAGCAGCCCACAGGGGGCGAGAAGCAATCAGCCCCAGCATTTT. This sequence encodes CASSPQGARSNQPQHF. Complete variable domain (other parts from reference TRBV5-8 and TRBJ1-5): EAGVTQSPTHLIKTRGQQATLRCSPISGHTSVYWYQQALGLGLQFLLWYDEGEERNRGNFPPRFSGRQFPNYSSELNVNALELEDSALYLCASSPQGARSNQPQHFGDGTRLSIL.

This chain joins TRBV6-5 and TRBJ2-2, with 8 bases lining up with TRBD2. The germline V gene encodes CDR1 MNHEY and CDR2 SVGAGI. CDR3 size: 15 residues. Trimming removed 4 bases from V and 4 bases from J; junction bases left unmatched: 5. CDR3 in amino acids: CASSSSGRGTGELFF. The CDR3 DNA reads as TGTGCCAGCAGTTCCAGCGGGAGAGGCACCGGGGAGCTGTTTTTT.

V gene TRBV7-8 combines with J gene TRBJ2-3; D remains unclear. Trimming cost V 4 bases and J 1 base, with 15 bases left between them. Germline V gene sequence: CDR1 SGHVS, CDR2 FQNEAQ. The CDR3 totals 16 residues. The CDR3 DNA reads as TGTGCCAGCAGCTCCGAAAATCTTTCAGGCACAGATACGCAGTATTTT. Amino acid sequence: CASSSENLSGTDTQYF.

The V call is TRBV27, the J call TRBJ2-5, with 8 nucleotides matching TRBD2. The CDR3 spans 15 residues. The J segment lost 1 base and the V segment lost 8 bases, leaving 9 bases of the junction unmatched. The V gene's germline CDR1 is MNHEY and CDR2 SMNVEV (reference sequence). The CDR3 nucleotides read TGTGCCAGCCGTGATTTAGCGGGACCCCAAGAGACCCAGTACTTC. Its translation: CASRDLAGPQETQYF.

The chain recombines TRBV18 with TRBJ2-7, with 9 bases identical to TRBD1. The CDR3 is 16 residues long. Germline V gene lookup returns CDR1 KGHSH and CDR2 LQKENI. Losses at the gene ends were 5 bases for V and 4 bases for J; bases not matched to a gene: 12. CDR3 amino acids: CASSATTGTGRYEQYF. CDR3 sequence (DNA): TGTGCCAGCTCAGCAACAACCGGGACAGGGAGGTACGAGCAGTACTTC.

This clone was counted between two and nine times. The CDR3, as DNA: TGTGCCAGCAGTTTACGCCGACTAGCGGGAGGCACAGATACGCAGTATTTT. It encodes CASSLRRLAGGTDTQYF. This chain connects TRBV27 to TRBJ2-3, with 12 bases identical to TRBD2. The CDR3 length is 17 residues. V was clipped by 2 bases and J by 1 base; unmatched bases: 4. CDR1 is MNHEY, CDR2 SMNVEV, per germline (reference sequence).

CDR3 nucleotides: TGTGCCAGCACTATGATGTCCGGTATCCAAGAGACCCAGTACTTC. Translating it yields CASTMMSGIQETQYF. J is TRBJ2-5 and V is TRBV2, with unresolved D. From germline, CDR1 is SNHLY and CDR2 FYNNEI. This CDR3 is 15 amino acids long. V was cut by 7 bases and J by 1 base, with 16 bases left in between.